Listed here are 18 T cell receptor beta chains from one sample, sequenced in a study of blood T cell repertoires in COVID-19. TCRdb's copy holds only in-frame clones and misses some; the assay was immunoSEQ multiplex PCR. The table records some 200,000 clones, more than 70% of them present only once. Sequenced input: peripheral blood. The receptors were sampled from a man aged 40-50 years with active or convalescent COVID-19.

The rearrangement links TRBV7-9 to TRBJ1-2; D not certain. Germline V gives CDR1 SEHNR, CDR2 FQNEAQ (reference sequence). The V gene lost 8 bases and the J gene lost 5 bases, with 15 bases spanning the gap. The CDR3 covers 13 residues. CDR3 in amino acids: CASGRRGRYGYTF. The CDR3 DNA sequence: TGTGCCAGCGGTCGCCGGGGTCGTTATGGCTACACCTTC.

This clone was seen a single time. The chain uses TRBV9 and TRBJ1-5, with D possibly matching TRBD1 (5 bases). Trimming removed 4 bases from V and 4 bases from J, with 18 bases in between. This CDR3 comprises 16 residues. Germline CDR1 and CDR2: SGDLS and YYNGEE. The CDR3 loop is CASSLGPSGGNQPQHF. CDR3 DNA: TGTGCCAGCAGCCTAGGACCTTCGGGGGGGAATCAGCCCCAGCATTTT.

This chain joins TRBV6-4 and TRBJ2-1; 10 nucleotides align to TRBD2. This CDR3 is built from 16 residues. Trimming at V came to 6 bases and at J to 1 base, leaving 6 bases not matched to a gene. Germline-derived CDR1 and CDR2 are MRHNA and SNTAGT. This CDR3 reads CASSEISGGSYNEQFF. CDR3 sequence (DNA): TGTGCCAGCAGCGAAATTAGCGGGGGGTCCTACAATGAGCAGTTCTTC.

This chain links TRBV7-8 with TRBJ2-2; TRBD1 aligns across 9 bases. The CDR3 has 16 amino acids. J lost 5 bases, V lost 5 bases, and 9 bases had no gene match. Germline CDR1 reads SGHVS; CDR2 reads FQNEAQ. The CDR3 DNA reads as TGTGCCAGCAGCCCACAGGGGGCAATTAATACCGGGGAGCTGTTTTTT. Translating it yields CASSPQGAINTGELFF. Full variable domain (missing parts from reference TRBV7-8 and TRBJ2-2): GAGVSQSPRYKVAKRGQDVALRCDPISGHVSLFWYQQALGQGPEFLTYFQNEAQLDKSGLPSDRFFAERPEGSVSTLKIQRTQQEDSAVYLCASSPQGAINTGELFFGEGSRLTVL.

This chain uses TRBV21-1 with TRBJ2-3; the table calls TRBD1, which could not be checked here. TRBV21-1 is a pseudogene locus. This CDR3 is 21 amino acids long. The CDR3, as DNA: TGTGCCAGCAGCAAAGCTTTAGACAGGGGACCGCCTTATACTAGCACAGATACGCAGTATTTT. It codes for CASSKALDRGPPYTSTDTQYF.

The V call is TRBV4-1, the J call TRBJ1-1; 8 nucleotides agree with TRBD1. The CDR3 consists of 15 residues. The V segment lost 7 bases and the J segment 1 base; nucleotides outside the gene matches: 8. Germline V gene data show CDR1 as MGHRA and CDR2 as YSYEKL. The CDR3 DNA reads TGCGCCAGCACCCGAGCAGGACAGGGGAACACTGAAGCTTTCTTT. Translated, it gives CASTRAGQGNTEAFF.

The chain uses TRBV9 and TRBJ2-3; TRBD1 aligns across 7 bases. CDR1 SGDLS and CDR2 YYNGEE come from the germline V gene. With V trimmed by 3 bases and J by 0 bases, 19 bases remained unmatched. The length of the CDR3 is 20 residues. CDR3 in amino acids: CASSALPPGTVFSSTDTQYF. The CDR3 nucleotides are TGTGCCAGCAGCGCCTTACCTCCCGGGACAGTTTTTTCTAGCACAGATACGCAGTATTTT.

This clone was detected only once. The chain combines TRBV27 with TRBJ2-7; D is possibly TRBD2 (6 bases). The ends were cut back, 2 bases at V and 3 bases at J, with 8 bases in the middle. This CDR3 has 13 amino acids. CDR1 is MNHEY and CDR2 is SMNVEV in the germline V gene (reference sequence). CDR3 amino acids: CASSLGRGYEQYF. DNA of the CDR3: TGTGCCAGCAGTTTAGGGCGGGGCTACGAGCAGTACTTC.

The J gene is TRBJ1-1, the V gene TRBV3-1 (or the pseudogene TRBV3-2); D remains ambiguous. From germline, CDR1 is LGHDT and CDR2 YNNKEL (reference sequence). Trimming shortened V by 4 bases and J by 1 base, and 7 bases separated the two germline ends. The CDR3 length is 13 residues. For the CDR3, the DNA is TGTGCCAGCAGCCCTGACTCGAACACTGAAGCTTTCTTT. Encoded protein: CASSPDSNTEAFF.

This chain links TRBV6-5 with TRBJ1-5; D not certain. CDR1 and CDR2 (germline): MNHEY, SVGAGI. The CDR3 totals 15 residues. V lost 8 bases, J lost 0 bases, and 14 bases lay in between. The CDR3 sequence is CASGYSLYSNQPQHF. CDR3 nucleotide sequence: TGTGCCAGCGGGTACTCCCTTTATAGCAATCAGCCCCAGCATTTT.

The chain employs TRBV27 and TRBJ1-6; 10 bases align to TRBD1. This CDR3 is 14 amino acids long. J was trimmed by 7 bases and V by 3 bases; bases with no gene match: 0. Germline assignment: CDR1 MNHEY and CDR2 SMNVEV (reference sequence). The CDR3 loop is CASSLDRGNSPLHF. The DNA for the CDR3 is TGTGCCAGCAGTTTGGACAGGGGGAATTCACCCCTCCACTTT.

The rearrangement uses TRBV2 and TRBJ1-2, with D perhaps TRBD1 (6 bases). Germline V lookup: CDR1 SNHLY, CDR2 FYNNEI. The CDR3 covers 15 residues. The V end lost 6 bases, the J end lost 12 bases, and 26 bases lay between the germline ends. This CDR3 reads CASSSRTKKVGAHTF. For the CDR3, the DNA is TGTGCCAGCAGCTCCCGAACTAAAAAAGTGGGGGCCCACACCTTC.

The V gene is TRBV3-1 (or the pseudogene TRBV3-2), the J gene TRBJ2-3; 13 bases match TRBD2. Germline assignment: CDR1 LGHDT and CDR2 YNNKEL (reference sequence). This CDR3 has 17 residues. The trim removed 4 bases at V and 1 base at J, leaving 5 bases unmatched. This chain's CDR3 is CASSRAGTSGGTDTQYF. The CDR3 bases are TGTGCCAGCAGCCGGGCCGGGACTAGCGGGGGCACAGATACGCAGTATTTT.

The V and J genes are TRBV5-6 and TRBJ2-7; TRBD2 is a possible D gene (7 bases). The CDR3 runs 16 residues. Germline-derived CDR1 and CDR2 are SGHDT and YYEEEE. V lost 4 bases and J lost 2, with 19 bases in between. As DNA, the CDR3 is TGTGCCAGCAGCCTCTTGAGGGGGGGTTCGACCTACGAGCAGTACTTC. This sequence encodes CASSLLRGGSTYEQYF.

This chain connects TRBV28 to TRBJ1-5; a possible D gene is TRBD1 (5 bases). V lost 8 bases to trimming and J lost 1 base, with 9 bases between them. The V gene's germline CDR1 is MDHEN and CDR2 SYDVKM. The CDR3 is 13 amino acids. CDR3 DNA sequence: TGTGCCAGCGGCAGGGAAAGCAATCAGCCCCAGCATTTT. This gives the protein CASGRESNQPQHF.

This chain connects TRBV5-1 to TRBJ1-2; 7 bases fit TRBD1. Germline V CDR1 and CDR2: SGHRS, YFSETQ. The ends lost 3 bases at V and 2 bases at J; junction bases unmatched: 1. CDR3 length: 13 amino acids. CDR3 residues: CASSSGQNYGYTF. The CDR3 bases are TGCGCCAGCAGCTCGGGACAGAACTATGGCTACACCTTC.

The chain combines TRBV6-5 with TRBJ1-1; D perhaps matches TRBD1 (5 bases). Germline CDR1 reads MNHEY; CDR2 reads SVGAGI. This CDR3 region has 12 residues. The germline V and J ends were trimmed by 2 bases and 11 bases, with 12 bases remaining between them. This CDR3 reads CASSYRAGRAFF. CDR3 sequence (DNA): TGTGCCAGCAGTTACAGGGCAGGGAGGGCTTTCTTT.

The V gene is TRBV12-3 or TRBV12-4, the J gene TRBJ1-1, with a tentative D call TRBD1 (6 bases). The V and J ends lost 5 bases and 2 bases respectively, with 9 bases between them. The CDR3 spans 13 residues. Here the CDR3 reads CASSPQGNTEAFF. The CDR3 coding sequence is TGTGCCAGCAGTCCACAGGGAAACACTGAAGCTTTCTTT.